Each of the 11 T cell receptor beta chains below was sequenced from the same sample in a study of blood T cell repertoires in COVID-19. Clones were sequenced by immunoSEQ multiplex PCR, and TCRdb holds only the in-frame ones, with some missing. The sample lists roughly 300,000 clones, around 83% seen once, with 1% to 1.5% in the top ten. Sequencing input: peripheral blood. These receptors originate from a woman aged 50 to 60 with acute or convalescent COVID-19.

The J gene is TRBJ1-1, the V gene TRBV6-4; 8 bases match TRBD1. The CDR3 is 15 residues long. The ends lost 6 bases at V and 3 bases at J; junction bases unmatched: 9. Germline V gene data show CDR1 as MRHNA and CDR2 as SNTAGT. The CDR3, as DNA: TGTGCCAGCAGCCGGACAGGGACTTCGGACACTGAAGCTTTCTTT. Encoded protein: CASSRTGTSDTEAFF.

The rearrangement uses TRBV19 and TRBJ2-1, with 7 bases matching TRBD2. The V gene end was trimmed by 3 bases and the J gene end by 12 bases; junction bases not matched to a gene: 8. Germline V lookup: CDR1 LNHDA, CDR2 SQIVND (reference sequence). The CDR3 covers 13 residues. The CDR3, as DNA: TGTGCCAGTAGTATTTTGGCGGGAGAGGGGCAGTTCTTC. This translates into CASSILAGEGQFF. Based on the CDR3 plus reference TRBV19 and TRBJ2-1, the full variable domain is DGGITQSPKYLFRKEGQNVTLSCEQNLNHDAMYWYRQDPGQGLRLIYYSQIVNDFQKGDIAEGYSVSREKKESFPLTVTSAQKNPTAFYLCASSILAGEGQFFGPGTRLTVL.

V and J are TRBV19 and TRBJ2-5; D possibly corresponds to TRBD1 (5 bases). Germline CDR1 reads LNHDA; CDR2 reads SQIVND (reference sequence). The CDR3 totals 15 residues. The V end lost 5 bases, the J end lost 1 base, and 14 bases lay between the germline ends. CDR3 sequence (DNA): TGTGCCAGTAGTTCGCGGACACGCTCCCAAGAGACCCAGTACTTC. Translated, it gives CASSSRTRSQETQYF.

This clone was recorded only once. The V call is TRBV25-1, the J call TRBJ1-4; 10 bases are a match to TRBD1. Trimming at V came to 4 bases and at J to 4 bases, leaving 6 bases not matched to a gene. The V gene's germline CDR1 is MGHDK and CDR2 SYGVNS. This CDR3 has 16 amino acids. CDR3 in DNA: TGTGCCAGCAGTGGAGGACAGGGGGTTTTTAATGAAAAACTGTTTTTT. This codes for CASSGGQGVFNEKLFF.

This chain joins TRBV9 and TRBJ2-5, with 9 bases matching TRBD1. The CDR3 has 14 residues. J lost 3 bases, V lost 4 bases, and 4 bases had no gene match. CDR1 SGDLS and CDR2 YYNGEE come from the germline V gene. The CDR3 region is CASSPRTGEETQYF. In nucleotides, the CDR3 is TGTGCCAGCAGCCCACGGACAGGGGAAGAGACCCAGTACTTC.

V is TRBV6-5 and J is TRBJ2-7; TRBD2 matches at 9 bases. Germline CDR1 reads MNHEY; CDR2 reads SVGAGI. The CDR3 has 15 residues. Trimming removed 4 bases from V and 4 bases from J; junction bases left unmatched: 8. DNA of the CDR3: TGTGCCAGCAGTTGGGCAGCGGGAGGTCCTTACGAGCAGTACTTC. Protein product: CASSWAAGGPYEQYF.

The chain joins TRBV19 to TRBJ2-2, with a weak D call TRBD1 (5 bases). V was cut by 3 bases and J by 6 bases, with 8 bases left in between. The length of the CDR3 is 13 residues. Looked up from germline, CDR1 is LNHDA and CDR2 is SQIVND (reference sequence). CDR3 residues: CASSMIRAGELFF. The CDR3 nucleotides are TGTGCCAGTAGTATGATCAGGGCCGGGGAGCTGTTTTTT. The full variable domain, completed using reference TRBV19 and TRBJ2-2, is DGGITQSPKYLFRKEGQNVTLSCEQNLNHDAMYWYRQDPGQGLRLIYYSQIVNDFQKGDIAEGYSVSREKKESFPLTVTSAQKNPTAFYLCASSMIRAGELFFGEGSRLTVL.

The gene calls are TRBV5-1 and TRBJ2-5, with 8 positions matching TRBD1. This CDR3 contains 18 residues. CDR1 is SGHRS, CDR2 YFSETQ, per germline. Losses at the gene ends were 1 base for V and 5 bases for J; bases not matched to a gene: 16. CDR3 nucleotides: TGCGCCAGCAGCTTGCTTGGGCAACGACAGGGGCGGTGGGAGACCCAGTACTTC. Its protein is CASSLLGQRQGRWETQYF.

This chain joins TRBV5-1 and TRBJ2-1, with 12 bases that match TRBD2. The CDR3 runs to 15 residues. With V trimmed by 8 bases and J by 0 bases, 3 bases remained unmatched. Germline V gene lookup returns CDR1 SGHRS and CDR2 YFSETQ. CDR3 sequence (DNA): TGCGCCAGTAAGACTAGCGGGGGCTCCTACAATGAGCAGTTCTTC. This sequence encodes CASKTSGGSYNEQFF.

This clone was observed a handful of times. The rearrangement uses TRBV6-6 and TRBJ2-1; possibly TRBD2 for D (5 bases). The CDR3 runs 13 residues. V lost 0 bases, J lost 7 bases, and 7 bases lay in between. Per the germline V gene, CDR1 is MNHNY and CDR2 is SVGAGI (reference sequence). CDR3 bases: TGTGCCAGCAGTTACTCGGAGGCGAATGAGCAGTTCTTC. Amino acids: CASSYSEANEQFF.

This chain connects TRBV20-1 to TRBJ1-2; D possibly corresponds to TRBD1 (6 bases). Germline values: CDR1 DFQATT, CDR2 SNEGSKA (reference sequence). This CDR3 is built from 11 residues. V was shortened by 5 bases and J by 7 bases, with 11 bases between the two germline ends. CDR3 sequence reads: CSASRQAGYTF. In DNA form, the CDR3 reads TGCAGTGCTTCCCGACAGGCTGGCTACACCTTC.